This T cell receptor (beta chain) was identified in a study of cytomegalovirus exposure and HLA in healthy donors. Deletions cut 3 bases from V and 8 bases from J, with 19 bases between. In germline, CDR1 is SGDLS, CDR2 YYNGEE. CDR3 length: 15 amino acids. Both 60 Vbeta primers and 13 Jbeta primers went into the PCR. The method was immunoSEQ multiplex PCR; TCRdb's version includes in-frame clones alone and lacks a portion of them. The repertoire includes 90,000 to 150,000 clones, 15% to 19% of them detected once, and under 2.5% sits in the top ten. J is TRBJ2-3 and V is TRBV9; perhaps TRBD2 as D (7 bases). The receptor comes from a woman aged 18-29 years in good health and CMV-seronegative. Sequencing was performed on PBMCs. In DNA, the CDR3 is TGTGCCAGCAGCGAGGGGGGGGCTGTCGGAGGTACGCAGTATTTT. This codes for CASSEGGAVGGTQYF.